The 5 T cell receptor beta chains presented below share a single source sample, sequenced in a study of OX40 agonist ivuxolimab in advanced cancers. TCRdb's table, derived via immunoSEQ multiplex PCR, lists solely in-frame clones and lacks some. The profile shows just over 30,000 clones, around 87% of them singletons. The source was CD4+ or CD8+ T cells sorted from blood, collected in a trial of the OX40 agonist ivuxolimab. The receptors come from an adult with an advanced solid tumor such as melanoma, head and neck, liver or kidney cancer.

The chain links TRBV6-1 to TRBJ2-5, with D maybe TRBD1 (6 bases). The CDR3 has 13 residues. Germline V CDR1 and CDR2: MNHNS, SASEGT. Between the trimmed V and J ends, which lost 8 bases and 3 bases, there was a span of 13 bases. In DNA form, the CDR3 reads TGTGCCAGCGTAAGGGGGAGTGAAGAGACCCAGTACTTC. This sequence encodes CASVRGSEETQYF.

The rearrangement joins TRBV4-1 to TRBJ1-5, with D possibly matching TRBD1 (6 bases). The CDR3 is 16 residues long. Germline V gene sequence: CDR1 MGHRA, CDR2 YSYEKL. V gave up 0 bases and J gave up 5 bases, with 14 bases separating them. CDR3 sequence reads: CASSQDRGGGDQPQHF. CDR3 DNA: TGCGCCAGCAGCCAAGATCGAGGCGGGGGCGATCAGCCCCAGCATTTT.

The chain has TRBV5-1 and TRBJ2-1; 12 bases are a match to TRBD2. V shed 3 bases, J shed 9 bases, and the junction held 4 bases outside the gene matches. Germline V gene sequence: CDR1 SGHRS, CDR2 YFSETQ. The CDR3 spans 14 residues. CDR3: CASSSTSGRSEQFF. The CDR3 DNA follows: TGCGCCAGCAGCTCGACTAGCGGGAGAAGTGAGCAGTTCTTC.

V and J are TRBV4-2 and TRBJ2-1, with 7 bases aligning to TRBD2. The CDR3 runs to 16 residues. The V gene's germline CDR1 is LGHNA and CDR2 YNFKEQ. With 2 bases clipped from V and 6 bases from J, the junction kept 10 bases outside the gene matches. The CDR3 sequence is CASSQYQGGPSNEQFF. The CDR3 region has the DNA TGTGCCAGCAGCCAATACCAGGGAGGGCCGAGCAATGAGCAGTTCTTC.

This chain connects TRBV6-1 to TRBJ1-2; D may be TRBD1 (6 bases). From germline, CDR1 is MNHNS and CDR2 SASEGT. The CDR3 length is 15 residues. V shed 6 bases and J shed 4 bases, with 18 bases lying between them. In DNA, the CDR3 is TGTGCCAGCAGACAAGACAGGACTAACTTCTATGGCTACACCTTC. Translation: CASRQDRTNFYGYTF.